This T cell receptor (beta chain) was retrieved from a study of human thymus T cells (TCRdb year 2020). As for the study more broadly: TCR alpha and beta repertoires from seven to nine infant thymus samples and a few related peripheral blood samples were characterized in the study. Donor ages ranged from about 6 to 244 days, and the cohort comprised over 5 male and a couple of female infants.

What the study reported, not specific to this receptor: Highly overlapping thymic TCR repertoires among unrelated individuals were reported in the related research. Usage of V and J gene segments appeared to be biased in both the thymic and the peripheral blood repertoires. On average, approximately 790,000 unique TCRB clonotypes were obtained from thymus samples, compared with about 86,000 from blood samples.

CDR1 MGHRA and CDR2 YSYEKL are derived from the germline V gene. V is reduced by 3 bases and J by 1 base, leaving a spacing of 12 bases between them. The CDR3 covers 16 residues, taking in both the cysteine and the phenylalanine. CDR3 DNA is the only sequence kept; it has 48 bases, read in frame from the first base. The immunoSEQ multiplex PCR assay was used to amplify the TCRB and TCRAD loci from a standardized amount of quality-controlled genomic DNA. The amplicons spanned the V(D)J region and were long enough to cover the CDR3 and allow V and J genes to be identified. Through the commercial immunoSEQ service, the amplicons were sequenced on an Illumina platform. For the original study's pipeline: Corrections for primer bias and sequencing errors followed previously described methods, while TCRAD and TCRB definitions were based on the IMGT database. Analysis of the repertoires was done with immunoSEQ Analyzer 3.0 and VDJTools and included basic statistics, V/J segment usage, diversity estimates, rarefaction and pairwise overlap. Diversity was estimated with Chao1, ChaoE, Efron-Thisted, Shannon and inverse Simpson indices, and also on datasets down-sampled to the smallest sample. Repertoire overlap was assessed by strict matching of CDR3 nucleotide sequence, V gene and J gene, and clustering was done by Jaccard-based multidimensional scaling. TCRdb stores this immuneACCESS table with in-frame sequences only. Part of the clones is absent; in the studies checked, under half of the shortfall reflects unresolved V genes, and no reason is known for the rest. That table furnishes V, J and clone size, whereas the DNA furnished D and trimming. For this sample the table gives about 130,000 clones, of which around 94% were detected only once. Jointly, the top ten make up around 0.025% of the sample.

The table lists this clone with a count of one. Its antigen is still unknown. Within one base of it there is no much larger clone, and no base qualities were kept. The thymus tissue came from surgical resects taken out during corrective cardiac surgery. Immunologically healthy infants undergoing open corrective cardiac surgery for congenital heart defects in Finland were used as donors. Thymocytes were released mechanically from tissue and stored at -70 °C as pellets of 10-30 million cells. A QIAsymphony instrument was used to extract genomic DNA from the frozen cell pellets. Rearrangement joined TRBV4-1 to TRBJ2-2; no D gene can be assigned with confidence. The sequenced material came from thymus tissue. The TCR comes from a boy younger than two with a congenital heart defect but otherwise immunologically healthy. CDR3 region: CASSQDPSLNTGELFF. At the DNA level, the sequence is TGCGCCAGCAGCCAGGACCCCTCCCTGAACACCGGGGAGCTGTTTTTT.